This section outlines one T cell receptor beta chain sequence together with its context. This record belongs to a study of blood T cell repertoires in COVID-19. The CDR3 covers 15 residues. With 3 bases removed from V and 3 bases from J, the gap between germline ends came to 12 bases. Germline-derived CDR1 and CDR2 are KGHSH and LQKENI. Original data processing: Amplification of reference gene primers provided the estimated nucleated cell counts. Clones were read by immunoSEQ multiplex PCR, and TCRdb kept only the in-frame ones, dropping some. V and J calls and clone size are copied from that table; D and trimming were computed from the DNA. The repertoire has tens of thousands of clones, 75% to 85% of them found once; the top ten carry 9% to 12%.

The source material was peripheral blood. V and J are TRBV18 and TRBJ1-5, with D uncertain. The clonotype originates from a woman aged 70-85 years with acute or convalescent COVID-19. For the CDR3, the DNA is TGTGCCAGCTCACCGGGTCCGGGAGCCAATCAGCCCCAGCATTTT. This encodes CASSPGPGANQPQHF.